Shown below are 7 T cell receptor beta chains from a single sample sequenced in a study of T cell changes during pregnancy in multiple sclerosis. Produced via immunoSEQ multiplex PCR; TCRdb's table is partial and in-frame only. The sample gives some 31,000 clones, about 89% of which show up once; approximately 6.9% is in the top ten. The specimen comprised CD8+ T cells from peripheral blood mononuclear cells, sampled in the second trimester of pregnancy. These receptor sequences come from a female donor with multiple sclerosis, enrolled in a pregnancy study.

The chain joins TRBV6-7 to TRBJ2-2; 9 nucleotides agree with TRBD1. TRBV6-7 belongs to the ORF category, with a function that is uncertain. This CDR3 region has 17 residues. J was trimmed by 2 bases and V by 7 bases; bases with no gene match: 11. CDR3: CASTGTGKRVNTGELFF. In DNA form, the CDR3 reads TGTGCCAGCACCGGGACAGGGAAACGGGTAAACACCGGGGAGCTGTTTTTT.

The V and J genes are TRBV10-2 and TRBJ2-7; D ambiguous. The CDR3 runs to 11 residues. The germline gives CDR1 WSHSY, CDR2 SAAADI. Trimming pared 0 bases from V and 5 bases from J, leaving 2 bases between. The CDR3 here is CASSESDEQYF. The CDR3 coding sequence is TGCGCCAGCAGTGAGTCCGACGAGCAGTACTTC.

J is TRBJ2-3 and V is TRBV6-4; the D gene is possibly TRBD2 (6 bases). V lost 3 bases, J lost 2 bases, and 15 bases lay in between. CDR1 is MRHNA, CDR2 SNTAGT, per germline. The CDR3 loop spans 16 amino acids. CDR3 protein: CASSEFGASATDTQYF. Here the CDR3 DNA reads TGTGCCAGCAGTGAGTTTGGAGCTAGCGCCACAGATACGCAGTATTTT.

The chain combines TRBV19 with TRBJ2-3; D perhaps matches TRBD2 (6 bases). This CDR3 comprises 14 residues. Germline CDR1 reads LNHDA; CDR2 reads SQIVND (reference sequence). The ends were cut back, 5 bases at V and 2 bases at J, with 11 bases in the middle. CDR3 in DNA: TGTGCCAGTAGTGGAGGGGCTTACACAGATACGCAGTATTTT. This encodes CASSGGAYTDTQYF.

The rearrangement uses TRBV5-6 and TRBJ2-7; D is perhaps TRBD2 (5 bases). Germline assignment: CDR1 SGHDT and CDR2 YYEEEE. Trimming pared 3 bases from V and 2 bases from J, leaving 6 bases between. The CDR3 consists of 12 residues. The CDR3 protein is CASSSGTYEQYF. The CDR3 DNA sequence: TGTGCCAGCAGCTCGGGGACCTACGAGCAGTACTTC.

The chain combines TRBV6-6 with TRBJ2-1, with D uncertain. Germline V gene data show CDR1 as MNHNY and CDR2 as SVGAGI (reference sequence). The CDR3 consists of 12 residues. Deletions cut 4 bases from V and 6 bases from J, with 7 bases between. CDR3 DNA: TGTGCCAGCAGTTCCCTCCCCAATGAGCAGTTCTTC. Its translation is CASSSLPNEQFF.

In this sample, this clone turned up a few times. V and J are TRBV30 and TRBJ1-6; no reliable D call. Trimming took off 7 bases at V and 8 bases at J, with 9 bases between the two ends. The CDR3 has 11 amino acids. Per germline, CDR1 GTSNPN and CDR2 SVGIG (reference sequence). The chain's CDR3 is CASRVDSPLHF. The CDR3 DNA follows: TGTGCCTCTCGGGTGGATTCACCCCTCCACTTT.